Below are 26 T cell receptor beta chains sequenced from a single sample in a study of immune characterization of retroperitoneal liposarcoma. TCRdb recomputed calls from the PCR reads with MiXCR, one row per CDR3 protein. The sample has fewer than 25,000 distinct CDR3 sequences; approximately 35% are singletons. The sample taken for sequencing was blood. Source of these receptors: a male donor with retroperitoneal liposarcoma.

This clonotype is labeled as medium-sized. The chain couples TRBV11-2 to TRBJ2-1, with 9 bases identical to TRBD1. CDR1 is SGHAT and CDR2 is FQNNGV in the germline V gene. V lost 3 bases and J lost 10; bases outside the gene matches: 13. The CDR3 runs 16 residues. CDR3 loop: CASSFRSGTGTYEQFF. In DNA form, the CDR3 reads TGTGCCAGCAGCTTTCGTTCCGGGACAGGGACCTACGAGCAGTTCTTC.

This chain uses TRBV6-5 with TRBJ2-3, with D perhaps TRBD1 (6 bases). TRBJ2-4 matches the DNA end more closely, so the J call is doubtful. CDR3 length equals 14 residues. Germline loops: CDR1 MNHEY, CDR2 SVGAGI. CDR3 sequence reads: CASSFQDRKNIQYF. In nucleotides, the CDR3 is TGTGCCAGCAGTTTCCAGGACAGAAAAAACATTCAGTACTTC.

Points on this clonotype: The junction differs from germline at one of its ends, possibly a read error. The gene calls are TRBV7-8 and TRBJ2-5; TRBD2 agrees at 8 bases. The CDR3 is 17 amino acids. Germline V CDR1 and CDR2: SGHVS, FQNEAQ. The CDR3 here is CASSPQLAVVSYKEPIF. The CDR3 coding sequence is TGTGCCAGCAGCCCTCAACTAGCGGTGGTATCCTACAAAGAGCCCATCTTC.

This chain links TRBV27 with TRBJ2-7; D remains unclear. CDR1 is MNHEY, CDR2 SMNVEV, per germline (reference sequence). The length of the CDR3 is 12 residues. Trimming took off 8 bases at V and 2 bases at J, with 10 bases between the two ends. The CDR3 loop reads CASVGRTYEQYF. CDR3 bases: TGTGCCAGCGTTGGACGGACCTACGAGCAGTACTTC.

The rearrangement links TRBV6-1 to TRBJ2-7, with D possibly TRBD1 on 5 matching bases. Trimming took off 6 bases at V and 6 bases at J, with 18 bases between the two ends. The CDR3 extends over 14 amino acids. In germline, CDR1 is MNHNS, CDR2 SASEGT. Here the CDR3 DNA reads TGTGCCAGCAGCATTGAGGCAGGGCCTCTCGAGCAGTACTTC. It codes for CASSIEAGPLEQYF.

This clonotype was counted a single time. CDR3 in DNA: TGTGCCAGCAGTGCTAGCGGGAGCACAGATACGCAGTATTTT. Protein product: CASSASGSTDTQYF. This chain links TRBV6-4 with TRBJ2-3, with TRBD2 matching over 8 bases. V lost 4 bases to trimming and J lost 0 bases; unmatched junction nucleotides: 0. The CDR3 covers 14 residues. In germline, CDR1 is MRHNA, CDR2 SNTAGT.

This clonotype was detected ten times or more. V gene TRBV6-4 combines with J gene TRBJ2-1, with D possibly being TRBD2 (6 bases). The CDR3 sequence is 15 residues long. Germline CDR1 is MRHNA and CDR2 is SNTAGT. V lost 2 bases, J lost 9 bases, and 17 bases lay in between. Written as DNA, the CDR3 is TGTGCCAGCAGTGACGGGGACTCTGAAGCGGCTGAGCAGTTCTTC. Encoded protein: CASSDGDSEAAEQFF.

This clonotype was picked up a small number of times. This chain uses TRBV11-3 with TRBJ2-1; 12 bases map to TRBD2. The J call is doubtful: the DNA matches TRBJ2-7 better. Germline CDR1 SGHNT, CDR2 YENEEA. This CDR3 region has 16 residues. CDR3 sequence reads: CASSPPSGRARNEQYF. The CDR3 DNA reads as TGTGCCAGCAGCCCTCCTAGCGGGAGGGCCAGAAATGAGCAGTACTTC.

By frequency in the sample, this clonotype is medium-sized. The CDR3 bases are TGTGCCAGCAGTGAACCAGGGGGGAATGAGCAGTTCTTC. Translation gives CASSEPGGNEQFF. This chain links TRBV6-1 with TRBJ2-1, with D maybe TRBD1 (7 bases). Trimming stripped 2 bases from V and 7 bases from J, with 9 bases between. Germline CDR1 MNHNS, CDR2 SASEGT. The length of the CDR3 is 13 residues.

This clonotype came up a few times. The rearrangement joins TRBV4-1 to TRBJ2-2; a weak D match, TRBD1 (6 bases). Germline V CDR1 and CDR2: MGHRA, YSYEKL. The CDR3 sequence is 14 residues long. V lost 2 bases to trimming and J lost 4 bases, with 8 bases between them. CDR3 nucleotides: TGCGCCAGCAGCCAACCCAGGGGCACCGGGGAGCTGTTTTTT. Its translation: CASSQPRGTGELFF.

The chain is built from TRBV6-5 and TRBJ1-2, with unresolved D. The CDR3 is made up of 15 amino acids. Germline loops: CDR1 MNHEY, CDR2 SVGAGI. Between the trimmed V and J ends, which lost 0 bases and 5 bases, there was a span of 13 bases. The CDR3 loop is CASSYSNPSKYGYTF. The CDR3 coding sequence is TGTGCCAGCAGTTACTCGAACCCCTCAAAGTATGGCTACACCTTC.

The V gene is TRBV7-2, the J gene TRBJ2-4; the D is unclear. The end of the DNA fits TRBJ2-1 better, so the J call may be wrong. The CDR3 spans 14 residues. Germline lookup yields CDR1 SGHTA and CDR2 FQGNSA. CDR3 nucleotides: TGTGCCAGCAGCTCCAGAACATTCGTCTACGAGCAGTTCTTC. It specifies CASSSRTFVYEQFF.

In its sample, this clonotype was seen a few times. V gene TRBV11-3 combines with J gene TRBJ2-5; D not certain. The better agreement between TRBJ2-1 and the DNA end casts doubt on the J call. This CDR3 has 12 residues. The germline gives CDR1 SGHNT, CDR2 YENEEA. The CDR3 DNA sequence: TGTGCCAGCAGCTTAGATCCCTACGAGCAGTTCTTC. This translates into CASSLDPYEQFF.

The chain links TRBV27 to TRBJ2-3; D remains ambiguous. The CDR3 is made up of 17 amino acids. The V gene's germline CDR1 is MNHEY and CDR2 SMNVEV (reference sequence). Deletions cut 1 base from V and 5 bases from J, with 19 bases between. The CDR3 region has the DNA TGTGCCAGCAGTTTATATACCCCAGGTGGGTTGAGAGATACGCAGTATTTT. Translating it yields CASSLYTPGGLRDTQYF.

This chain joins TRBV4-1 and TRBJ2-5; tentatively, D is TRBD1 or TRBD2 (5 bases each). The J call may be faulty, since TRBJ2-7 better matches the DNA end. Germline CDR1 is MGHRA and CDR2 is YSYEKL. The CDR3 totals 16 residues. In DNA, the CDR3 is TGCGCCAGCAGCCAAGATGGGGGACCGAGCCCCTACGAGCAGTACTTC. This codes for CASSQDGGPSPYEQYF.

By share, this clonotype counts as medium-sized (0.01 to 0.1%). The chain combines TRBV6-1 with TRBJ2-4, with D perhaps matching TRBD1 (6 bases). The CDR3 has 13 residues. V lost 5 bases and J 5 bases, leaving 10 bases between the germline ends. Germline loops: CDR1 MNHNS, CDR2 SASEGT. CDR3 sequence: CASSSGTQNIQYF. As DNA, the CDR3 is TGTGCCAGCAGTTCCGGGACACAAAACATTCAGTACTTC.

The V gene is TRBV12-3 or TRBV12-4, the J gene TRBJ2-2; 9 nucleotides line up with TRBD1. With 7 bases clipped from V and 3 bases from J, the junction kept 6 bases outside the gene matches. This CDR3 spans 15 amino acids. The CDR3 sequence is CASINRGRYTGELFF. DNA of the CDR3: TGTGCCAGCATTAACAGGGGGCGTTACACCGGGGAGCTGTTTTTT.

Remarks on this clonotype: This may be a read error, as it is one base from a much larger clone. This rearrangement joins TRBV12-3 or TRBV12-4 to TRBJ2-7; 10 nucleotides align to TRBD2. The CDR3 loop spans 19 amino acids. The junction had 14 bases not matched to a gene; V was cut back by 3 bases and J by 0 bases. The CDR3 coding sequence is TGTGCCAGCAGTTTTTTTTTTGCTAGCGGGAGTTTCAGCTCCTACGAGCAGTACTTC. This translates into CASSFFFASGSFSSYEQYF.

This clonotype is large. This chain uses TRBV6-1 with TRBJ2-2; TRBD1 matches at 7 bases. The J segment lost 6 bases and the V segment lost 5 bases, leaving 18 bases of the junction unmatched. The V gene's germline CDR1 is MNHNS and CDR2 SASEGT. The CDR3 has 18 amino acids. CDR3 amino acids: CASSPKIGATGAAGELFF. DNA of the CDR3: TGTGCCAGCAGTCCCAAAATAGGGGCTACAGGGGCAGCCGGGGAGCTGTTTTTT.

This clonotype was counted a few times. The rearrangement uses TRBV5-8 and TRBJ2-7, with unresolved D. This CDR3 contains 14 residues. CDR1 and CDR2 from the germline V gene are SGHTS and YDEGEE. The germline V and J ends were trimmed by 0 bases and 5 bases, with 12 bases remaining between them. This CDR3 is CASSLGTRTDEQYF. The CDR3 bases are TGTGCCAGCAGCTTGGGGACCAGGACCGACGAGCAGTACTTC.

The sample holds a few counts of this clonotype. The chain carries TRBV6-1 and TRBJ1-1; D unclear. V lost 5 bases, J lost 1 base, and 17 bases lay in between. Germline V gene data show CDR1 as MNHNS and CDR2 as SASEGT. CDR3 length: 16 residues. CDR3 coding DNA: TGTGCCAGCAGTTATTTCCGGCTCGGCAGGAACACTGAAGCTTTCTTT. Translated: CASSYFRLGRNTEAFF.

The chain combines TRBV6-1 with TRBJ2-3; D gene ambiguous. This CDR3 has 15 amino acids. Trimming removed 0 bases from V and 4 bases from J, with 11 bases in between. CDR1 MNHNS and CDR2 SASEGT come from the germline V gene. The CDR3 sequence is CASSEAVWNPDTQYF. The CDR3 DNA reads TGTGCCAGCAGTGAAGCGGTATGGAATCCAGATACGCAGTATTTT.

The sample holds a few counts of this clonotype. The CDR3 loop reads CASIPARDSNYGYTF. In DNA, the CDR3 is TGTGCCAGCATTCCCGCCCGGGACAGCAACTATGGCTACACCTTC. The chain combines TRBV6-1 with TRBJ1-2, with 7 bases identical to TRBD1. Germline V gives CDR1 MNHNS, CDR2 SASEGT. CDR3 length: 15 residues. Trimming cost V 7 bases and J 2 bases; bases outside gene matches: 10.

DNA of the CDR3: TGTGCCAGCAGCACGGGACTATCCAAAGAGACCCAGTACTTC. Protein: CASSTGLSKETQYF. The chain recombines TRBV5-6 with TRBJ2-1; 7 positions agree with TRBD2. Matching the DNA end better, TRBJ2-5 makes the J call doubtful. The CDR3 spans 14 residues. The germline V gene encodes CDR1 SGHDT and CDR2 YYEEEE.

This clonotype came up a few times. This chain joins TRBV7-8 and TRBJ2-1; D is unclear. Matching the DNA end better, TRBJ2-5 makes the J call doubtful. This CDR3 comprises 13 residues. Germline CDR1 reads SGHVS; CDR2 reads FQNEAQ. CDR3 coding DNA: TGTGCCAGCAGCTTTAGGAGTAAAGAGACCCAGTACTTC. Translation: CASSFRSKETQYF.

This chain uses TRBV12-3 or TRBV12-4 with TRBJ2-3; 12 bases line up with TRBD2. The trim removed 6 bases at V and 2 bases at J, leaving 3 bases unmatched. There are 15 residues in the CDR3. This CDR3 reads CASRRTSGITDTQYF. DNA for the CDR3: TGTGCCAGCAGACGGACTAGCGGGATCACAGATACGCAGTATTTT.